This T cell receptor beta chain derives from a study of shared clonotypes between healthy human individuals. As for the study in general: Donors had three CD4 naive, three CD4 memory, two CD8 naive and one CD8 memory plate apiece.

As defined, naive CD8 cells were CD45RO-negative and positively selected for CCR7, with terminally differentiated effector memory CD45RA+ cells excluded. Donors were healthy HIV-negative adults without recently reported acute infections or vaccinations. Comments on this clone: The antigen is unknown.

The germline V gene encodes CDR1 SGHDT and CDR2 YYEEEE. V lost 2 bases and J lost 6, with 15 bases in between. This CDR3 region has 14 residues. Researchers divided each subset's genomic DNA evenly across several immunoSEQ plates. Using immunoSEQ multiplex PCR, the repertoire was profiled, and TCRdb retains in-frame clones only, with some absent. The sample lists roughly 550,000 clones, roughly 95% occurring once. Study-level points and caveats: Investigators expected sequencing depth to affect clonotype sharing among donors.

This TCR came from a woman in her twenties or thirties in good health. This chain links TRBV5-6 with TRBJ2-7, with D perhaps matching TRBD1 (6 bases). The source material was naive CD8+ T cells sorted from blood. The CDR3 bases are TGTGCCAGCAGCTTCCCTAGCCAGGGGCCCGAGCAGTACTTC. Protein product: CASSFPSQGPEQYF. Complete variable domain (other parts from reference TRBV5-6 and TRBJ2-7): DAGVTQSPTHLIKTRGQQVTLRCSPKSGHDTVSWYQQALGQGPQFIFQYYEEEERQRGNFPDRFSGHQFPNYSSELNVNALLLGDSALYLCASSFPSQGPEQYFGPGTRLTVT.